This TCR beta chain was identified in a study of technical replicates of blood from four donors. The CDR3 has 15 amino acids. Profiling relied on immunoSEQ multiplex PCR, and the TCRdb table lists in-frame clones only, not all of them. The sample has about 15,000 clones, over 70% seen once. Sequenced input: PBMCs. The V call is TRBV21-1, the J call TRBJ2-1; TRBD2 was called by the table and not checked on the DNA. TRBV21-1 is noted as a pseudogene. This receptor was obtained from a human donor in good health. The CDR3 DNA is TGTGCCAGCAGCAATAGGCGGGATTCTCTAAATGAGCAGTTCTTC. This encodes CASSNRRDSLNEQFF.